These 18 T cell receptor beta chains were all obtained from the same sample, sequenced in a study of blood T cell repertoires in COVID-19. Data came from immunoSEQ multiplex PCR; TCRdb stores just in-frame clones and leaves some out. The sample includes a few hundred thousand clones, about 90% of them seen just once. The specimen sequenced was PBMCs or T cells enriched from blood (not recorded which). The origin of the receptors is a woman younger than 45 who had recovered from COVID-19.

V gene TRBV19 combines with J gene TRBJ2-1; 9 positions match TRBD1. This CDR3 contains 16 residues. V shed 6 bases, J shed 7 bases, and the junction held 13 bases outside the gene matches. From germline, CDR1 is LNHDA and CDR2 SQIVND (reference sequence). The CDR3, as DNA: TGTGCCAGTAGCACTCTCGGACAGGGGCTCGGGAATGAGCAGTTCTTC. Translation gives CASSTLGQGLGNEQFF.

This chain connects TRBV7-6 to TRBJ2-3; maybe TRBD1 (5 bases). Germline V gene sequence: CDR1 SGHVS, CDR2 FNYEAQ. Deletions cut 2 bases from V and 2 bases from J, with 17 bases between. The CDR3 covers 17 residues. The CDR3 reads CASSLNRWGADTDTQYF. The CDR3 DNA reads TGTGCCAGCAGCTTAAATAGGTGGGGCGCTGACACAGATACGCAGTATTTT.

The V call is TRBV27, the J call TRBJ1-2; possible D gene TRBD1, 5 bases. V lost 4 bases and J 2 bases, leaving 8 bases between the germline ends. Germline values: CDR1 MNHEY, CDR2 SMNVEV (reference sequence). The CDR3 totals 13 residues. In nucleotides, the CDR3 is TGTGCCAGCAGTTACGACAGAAACTATGGCTACACCTTC. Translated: CASSYDRNYGYTF.

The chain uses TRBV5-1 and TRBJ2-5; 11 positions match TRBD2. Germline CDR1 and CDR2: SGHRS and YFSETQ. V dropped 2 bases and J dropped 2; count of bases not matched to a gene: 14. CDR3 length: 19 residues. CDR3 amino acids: CASSLKGGSGGARQETQYF. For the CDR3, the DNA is TGCGCCAGCAGCTTAAAAGGAGGTAGCGGGGGGGCTCGGCAAGAGACCCAGTACTTC. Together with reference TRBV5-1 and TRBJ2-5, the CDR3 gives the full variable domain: KAGVTQTPRYLIKTRGQQVTLSCSPISGHRSVSWYQQTPGQGLQFLFEYFSETQRNKGNFPGRFSGRQFSNSRSEMNVSTLELGDSALYLCASSLKGGSGGARQETQYFGPGTRLLVL.

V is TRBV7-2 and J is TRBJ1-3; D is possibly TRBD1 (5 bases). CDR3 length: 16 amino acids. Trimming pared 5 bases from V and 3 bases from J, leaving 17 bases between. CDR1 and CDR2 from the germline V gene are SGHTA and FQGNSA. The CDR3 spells CASSPLAGRGGNTIYF. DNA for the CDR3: TGTGCCAGCAGCCCCCTCGCAGGGCGAGGTGGAAACACCATATATTTT. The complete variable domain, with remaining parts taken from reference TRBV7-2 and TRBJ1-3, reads GAGVSQSPSNKVTEKGKDVELRCDPISGHTALYWYRQSLGQGLEFLIYFQGNSAPDKSGLPSDRFSAERTGGSVSTLTIQRTQQEDSAVYLCASSPLAGRGGNTIYFGEGSWLTVV.

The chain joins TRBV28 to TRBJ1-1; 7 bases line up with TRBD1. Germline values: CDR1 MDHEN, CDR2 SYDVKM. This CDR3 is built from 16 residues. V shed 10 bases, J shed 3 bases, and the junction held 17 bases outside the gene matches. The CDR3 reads CATSNPLRGSYTEAFF. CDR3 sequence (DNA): TGTGCCACCTCTAACCCCCTCAGGGGGAGTTACACTGAAGCTTTCTTT.

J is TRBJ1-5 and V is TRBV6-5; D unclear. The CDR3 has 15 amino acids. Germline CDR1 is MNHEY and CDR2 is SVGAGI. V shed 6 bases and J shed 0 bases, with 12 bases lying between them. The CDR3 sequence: CASSPRGLSNQPQHF. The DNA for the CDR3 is TGTGCCAGCAGCCCCCGAGGCCTTAGCAATCAGCCCCAGCATTTT.

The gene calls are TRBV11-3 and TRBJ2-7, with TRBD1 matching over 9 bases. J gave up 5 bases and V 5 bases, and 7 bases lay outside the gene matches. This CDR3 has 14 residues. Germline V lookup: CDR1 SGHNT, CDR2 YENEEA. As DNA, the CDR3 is TGTGCCAGCAGCCCGGGACAGGGAGTCAACGAGCAGTACTTC. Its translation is CASSPGQGVNEQYF.

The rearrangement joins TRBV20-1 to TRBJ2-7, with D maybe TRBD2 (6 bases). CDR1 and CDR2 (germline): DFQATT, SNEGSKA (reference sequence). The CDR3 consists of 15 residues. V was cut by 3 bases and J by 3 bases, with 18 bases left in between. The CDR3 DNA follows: TGCAGTGCTAGTGGGTTCGGGGGACCTGGCTACGAGCAGTACTTC. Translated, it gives CSASGFGGPGYEQYF.

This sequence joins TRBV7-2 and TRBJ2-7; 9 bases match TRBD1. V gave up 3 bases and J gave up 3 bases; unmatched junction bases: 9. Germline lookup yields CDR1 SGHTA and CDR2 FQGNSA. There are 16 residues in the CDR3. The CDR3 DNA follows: TGTGCCAGCAGCTTCGCTGGACAGGGGATCGGCTACGAGCAGTACTTC. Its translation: CASSFAGQGIGYEQYF.

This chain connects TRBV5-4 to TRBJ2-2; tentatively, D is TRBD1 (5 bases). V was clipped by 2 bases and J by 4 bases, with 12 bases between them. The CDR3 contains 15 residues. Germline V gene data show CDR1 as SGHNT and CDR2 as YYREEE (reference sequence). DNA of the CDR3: TGTGCCAGCAGCTTACAAGGGGCTGGCACCGGGGAGCTGTTTTTT. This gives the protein CASSLQGAGTGELFF.

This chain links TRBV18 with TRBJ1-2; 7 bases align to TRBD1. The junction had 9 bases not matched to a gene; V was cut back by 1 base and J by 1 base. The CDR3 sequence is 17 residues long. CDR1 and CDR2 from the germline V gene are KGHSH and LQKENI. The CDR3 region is CASSPRTAGGINYGYTF. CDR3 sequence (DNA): TGTGCCAGCTCACCACGCACGGCAGGGGGAATTAACTATGGCTACACCTTC.

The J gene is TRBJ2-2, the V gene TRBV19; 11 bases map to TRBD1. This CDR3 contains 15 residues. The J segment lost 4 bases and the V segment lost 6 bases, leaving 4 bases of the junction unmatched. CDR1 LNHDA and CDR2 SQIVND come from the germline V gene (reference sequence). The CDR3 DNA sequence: TGTGCCAGTAGGCGGACAGGGGGCGTCACCGGGGAGCTGTTTTTT. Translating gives CASRRTGGVTGELFF.

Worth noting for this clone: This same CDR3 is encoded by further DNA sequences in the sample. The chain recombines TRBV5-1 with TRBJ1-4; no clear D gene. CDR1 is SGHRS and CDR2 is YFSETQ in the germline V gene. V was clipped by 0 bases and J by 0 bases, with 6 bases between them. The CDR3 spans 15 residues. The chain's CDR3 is CASSLGTATNEKLFF. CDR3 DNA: TGCGCCAGCAGCTTGGGAACGGCAACTAATGAAAAACTGTTTTTT.

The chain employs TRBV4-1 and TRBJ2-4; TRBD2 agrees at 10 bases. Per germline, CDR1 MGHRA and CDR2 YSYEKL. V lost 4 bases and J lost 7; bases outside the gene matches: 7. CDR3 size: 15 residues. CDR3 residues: CASSRQASGGNIQYF. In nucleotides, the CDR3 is TGCGCCAGCAGCCGACAGGCTAGCGGGGGCAACATTCAGTACTTC.

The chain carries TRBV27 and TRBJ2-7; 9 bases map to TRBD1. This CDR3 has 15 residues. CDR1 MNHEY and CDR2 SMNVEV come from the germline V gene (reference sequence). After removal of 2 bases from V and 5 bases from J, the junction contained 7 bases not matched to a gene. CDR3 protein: CASSLKLGQGNEQYF. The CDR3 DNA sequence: TGTGCCAGCAGTTTAAAGTTGGGACAGGGTAACGAGCAGTACTTC.

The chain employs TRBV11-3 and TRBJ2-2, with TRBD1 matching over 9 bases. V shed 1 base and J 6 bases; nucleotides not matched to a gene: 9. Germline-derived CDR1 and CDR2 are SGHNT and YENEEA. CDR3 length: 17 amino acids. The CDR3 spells CASSLVTGTGHAGELFF. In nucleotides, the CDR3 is TGTGCCAGCAGCTTAGTTACCGGGACAGGGCACGCCGGGGAGCTGTTTTTT.

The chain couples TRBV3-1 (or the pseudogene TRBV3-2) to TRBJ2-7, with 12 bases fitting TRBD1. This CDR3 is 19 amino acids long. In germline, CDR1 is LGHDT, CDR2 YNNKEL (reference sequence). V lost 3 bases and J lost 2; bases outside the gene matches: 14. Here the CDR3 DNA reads TGTGCCAGCAGCCACCCGGGACAGGGGGCGGTAGGAAGGGCCTACGAGCAGTACTTC. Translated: CASSHPGQGAVGRAYEQYF.